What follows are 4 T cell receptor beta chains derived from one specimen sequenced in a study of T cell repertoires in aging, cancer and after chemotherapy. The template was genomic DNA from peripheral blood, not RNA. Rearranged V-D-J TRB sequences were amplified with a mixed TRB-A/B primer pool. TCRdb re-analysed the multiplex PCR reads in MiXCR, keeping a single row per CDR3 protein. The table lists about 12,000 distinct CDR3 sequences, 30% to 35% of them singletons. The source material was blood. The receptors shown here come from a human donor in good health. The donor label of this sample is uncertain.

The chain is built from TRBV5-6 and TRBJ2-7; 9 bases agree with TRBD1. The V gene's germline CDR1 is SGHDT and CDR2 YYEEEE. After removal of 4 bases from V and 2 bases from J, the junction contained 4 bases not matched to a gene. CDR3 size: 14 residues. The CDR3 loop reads CASSHRGLAYEQYF. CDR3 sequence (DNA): TGTGCCAGCAGCCACAGGGGGCTTGCCTACGAGCAGTACTTC. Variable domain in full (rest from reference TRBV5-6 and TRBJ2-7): DAGVTQSPTHLIKTRGQQVTLRCSPKSGHDTVSWYQQALGQGPQFIFQYYEEEERQRGNFPDRFSGHQFPNYSSELNVNALLLGDSALYLCASSHRGLAYEQYFGPGTRLTVT.

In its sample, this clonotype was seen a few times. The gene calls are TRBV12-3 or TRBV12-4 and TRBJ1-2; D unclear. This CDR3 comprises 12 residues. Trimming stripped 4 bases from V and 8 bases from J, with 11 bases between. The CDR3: CASSSGIGGYTF. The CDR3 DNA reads TGTGCCAGCAGTTCCGGGATAGGGGGCTACACCTTC.

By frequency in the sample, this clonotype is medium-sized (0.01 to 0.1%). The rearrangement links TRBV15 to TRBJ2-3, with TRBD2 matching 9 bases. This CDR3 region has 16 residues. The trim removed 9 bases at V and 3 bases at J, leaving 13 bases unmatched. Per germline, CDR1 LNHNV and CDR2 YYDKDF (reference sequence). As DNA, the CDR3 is TGTGCCACAGCGGTGAGGCTAGCGGGGTTGACAGATACGCAGTATTTT. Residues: CATAVRLAGLTDTQYF.

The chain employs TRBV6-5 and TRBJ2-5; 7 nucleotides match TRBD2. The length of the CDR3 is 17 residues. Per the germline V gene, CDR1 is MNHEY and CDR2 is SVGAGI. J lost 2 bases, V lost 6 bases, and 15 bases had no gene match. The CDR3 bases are TGTGCCAGCAGCCCCCGAGGGGTCGCAGCGGGACAAGAGACCCAGTACTTC. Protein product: CASSPRGVAAGQETQYF.